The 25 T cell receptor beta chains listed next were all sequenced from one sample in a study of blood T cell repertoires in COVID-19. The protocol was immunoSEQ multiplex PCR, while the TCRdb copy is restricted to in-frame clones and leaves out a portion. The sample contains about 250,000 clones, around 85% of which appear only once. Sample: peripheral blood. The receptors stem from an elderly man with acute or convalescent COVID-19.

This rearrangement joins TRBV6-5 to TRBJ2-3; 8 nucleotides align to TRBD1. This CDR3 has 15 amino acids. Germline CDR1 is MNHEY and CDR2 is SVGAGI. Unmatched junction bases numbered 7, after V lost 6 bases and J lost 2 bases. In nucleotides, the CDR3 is TGTGCCAGCAGCGGGACAGGAACCTACACAGATACGCAGTATTTT. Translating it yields CASSGTGTYTDTQYF.

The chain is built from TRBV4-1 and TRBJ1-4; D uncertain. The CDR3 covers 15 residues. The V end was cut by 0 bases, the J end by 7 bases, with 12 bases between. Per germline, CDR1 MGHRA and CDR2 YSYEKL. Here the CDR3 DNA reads TGCGCCAGCAGCCAAGATCCGGGGAGAGGTGAAAAACTGTTTTTT. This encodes CASSQDPGRGEKLFF.

The CDR3 DNA reads TGTGCCACCAGCCGAGGGACTAGCGGGAACACCGGGGAGCTGTTTTTT. It yields the protein CATSRGTSGNTGELFF. This chain connects TRBV15 to TRBJ2-2; 11 bases align to TRBD2. CDR1 and CDR2 from the germline V gene are LNHNV and YYDKDF (reference sequence). The CDR3 totals 16 residues. The trim removed 5 bases at V and 1 base at J, leaving 3 bases unmatched.

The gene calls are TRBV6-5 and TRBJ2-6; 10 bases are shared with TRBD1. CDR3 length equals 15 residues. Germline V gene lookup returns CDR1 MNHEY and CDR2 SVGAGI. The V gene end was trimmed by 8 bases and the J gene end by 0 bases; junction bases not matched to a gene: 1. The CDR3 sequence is CASRTGGSGANVLTF. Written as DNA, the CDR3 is TGTGCCAGCCGGACAGGGGGCTCTGGGGCCAACGTCCTGACTTTC.

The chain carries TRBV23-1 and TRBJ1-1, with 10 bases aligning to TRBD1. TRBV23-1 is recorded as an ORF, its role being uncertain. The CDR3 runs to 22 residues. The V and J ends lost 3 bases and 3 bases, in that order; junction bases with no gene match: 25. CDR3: CASSQDTLATYYIGTGDTEAFF. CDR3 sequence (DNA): TGCGCCAGCAGTCAGGACACCCTAGCCACTTATTATATCGGGACAGGGGACACTGAAGCTTTCTTT.

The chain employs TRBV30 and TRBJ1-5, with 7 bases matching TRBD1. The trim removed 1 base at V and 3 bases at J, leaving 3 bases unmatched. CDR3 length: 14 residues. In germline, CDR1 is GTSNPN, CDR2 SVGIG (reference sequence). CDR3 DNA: TGTGCCTGGAGTGGGGGACAGAACAATCAGCCCCAGCATTTT. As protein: CAWSGGQNNQPQHF.

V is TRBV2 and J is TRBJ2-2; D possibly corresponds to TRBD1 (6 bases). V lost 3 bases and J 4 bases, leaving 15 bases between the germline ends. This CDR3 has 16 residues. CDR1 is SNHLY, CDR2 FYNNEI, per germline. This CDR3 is CASSDRAGAGTGELFF. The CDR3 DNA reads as TGTGCCAGCAGTGATCGGGCAGGGGCGGGCACCGGGGAGCTGTTTTTT.

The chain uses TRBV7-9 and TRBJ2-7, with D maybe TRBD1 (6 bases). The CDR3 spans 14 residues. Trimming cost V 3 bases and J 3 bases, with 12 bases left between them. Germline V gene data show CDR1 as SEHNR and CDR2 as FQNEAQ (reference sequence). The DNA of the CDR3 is TGTGCCAGCAGCTTCTCAGGGGCGAACTACGAGCAGTACTTC. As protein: CASSFSGANYEQYF. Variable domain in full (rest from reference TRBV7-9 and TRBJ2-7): DTGVSQNPRHKITKRGQNVTFRCDPISEHNRLYWYRQTLGQGPEFLTYFQNEAQLEKSRLLSDRFSAERPKGSFSTLEIQRTEQGDSAMYLCASSFSGANYEQYFGPGTRLTVT.

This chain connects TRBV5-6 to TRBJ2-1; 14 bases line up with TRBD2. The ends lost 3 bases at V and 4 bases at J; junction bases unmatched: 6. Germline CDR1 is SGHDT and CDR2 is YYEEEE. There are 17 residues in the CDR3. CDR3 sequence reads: CASSSGTSGSLYNEQFF. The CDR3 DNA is TGTGCCAGCAGCTCTGGGACTAGCGGGAGTCTATACAATGAGCAGTTCTTC.

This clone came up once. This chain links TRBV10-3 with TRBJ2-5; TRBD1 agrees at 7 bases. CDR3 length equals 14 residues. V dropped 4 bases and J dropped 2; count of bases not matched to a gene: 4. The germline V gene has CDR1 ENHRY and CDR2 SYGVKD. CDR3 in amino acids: CAISVRGQQETQYF. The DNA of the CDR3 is TGTGCCATCAGTGTGAGGGGACAGCAAGAGACCCAGTACTTC.

CDR3 nucleotide sequence: TGCGCCAGCAGCTTTACCGGGACAGGGGGCACGAACACTGAAGCTTTCTTT. Encoded protein: CASSFTGTGGTNTEAFF. The rearrangement uses TRBV5-1 and TRBJ1-1; 12 nucleotides line up with TRBD1. V dropped 2 bases and J dropped 1; count of bases not matched to a gene: 6. CDR1 is SGHRS, CDR2 YFSETQ, per germline. The CDR3 sequence is 17 residues long. The full variable domain, in which reference TRBV5-1 and TRBJ1-1 provide the parts outside the CDR3, is KAGVTQTPRYLIKTRGQQVTLSCSPISGHRSVSWYQQTPGQGLQFLFEYFSETQRNKGNFPGRFSGRQFSNSRSEMNVSTLELGDSALYLCASSFTGTGGTNTEAFFGQGTRLTVV.

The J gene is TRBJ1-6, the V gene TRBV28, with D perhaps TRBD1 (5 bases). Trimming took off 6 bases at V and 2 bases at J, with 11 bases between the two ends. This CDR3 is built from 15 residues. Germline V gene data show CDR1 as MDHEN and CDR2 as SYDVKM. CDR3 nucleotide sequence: TGTGCCAGCAGACCCGGACAAACCTATAATTCACCCCTCCACTTT. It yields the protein CASRPGQTYNSPLHF.

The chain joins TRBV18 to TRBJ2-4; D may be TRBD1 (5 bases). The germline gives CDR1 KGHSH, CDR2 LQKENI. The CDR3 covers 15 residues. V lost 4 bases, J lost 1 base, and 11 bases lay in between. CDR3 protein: CASSRQGPAKNIQYF. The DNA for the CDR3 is TGTGCCAGCTCACGCCAGGGTCCGGCCAAAAACATTCAGTACTTC.

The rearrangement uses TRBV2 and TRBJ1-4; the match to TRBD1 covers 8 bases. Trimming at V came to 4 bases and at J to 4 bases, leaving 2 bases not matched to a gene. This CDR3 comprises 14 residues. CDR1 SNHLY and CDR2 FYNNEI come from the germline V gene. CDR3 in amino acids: CASSGQGNNEKLFF. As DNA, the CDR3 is TGTGCCAGCAGTGGACAGGGGAATAATGAAAAACTGTTTTTT. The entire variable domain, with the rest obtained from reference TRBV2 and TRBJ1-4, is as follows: EPEVTQTPSHQVTQMGQEVILRCVPISNHLYFYWYRQILGQKVEFLVSFYNNEISEKSEIFDDQFSVERPDGSNFTLKIRSTKLEDSAMYFCASSGQGNNEKLFFGSGTQLSVL.

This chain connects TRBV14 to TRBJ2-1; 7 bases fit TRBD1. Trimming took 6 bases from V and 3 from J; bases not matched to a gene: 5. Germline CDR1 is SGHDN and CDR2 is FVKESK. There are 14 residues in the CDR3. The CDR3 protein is CASRHTGVYNEQFF. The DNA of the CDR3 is TGTGCCAGCAGGCATACAGGGGTCTACAATGAGCAGTTCTTC.

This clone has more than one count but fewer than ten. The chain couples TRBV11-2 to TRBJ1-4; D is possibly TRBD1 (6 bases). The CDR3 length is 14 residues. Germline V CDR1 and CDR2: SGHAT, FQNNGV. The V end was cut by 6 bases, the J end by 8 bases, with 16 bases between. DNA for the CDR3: TGTGCCAGCAGATCAGACAGCCAGGGGGAAAAACTGTTTTTT. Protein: CASRSDSQGEKLFF.

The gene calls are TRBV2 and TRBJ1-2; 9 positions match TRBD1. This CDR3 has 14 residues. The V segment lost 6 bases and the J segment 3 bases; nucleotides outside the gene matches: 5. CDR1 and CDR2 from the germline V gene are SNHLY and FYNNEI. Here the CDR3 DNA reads TGTGCCAGCAGCGTTACAGGGGGCGACTATGGCTACACCTTC. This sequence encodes CASSVTGGDYGYTF.

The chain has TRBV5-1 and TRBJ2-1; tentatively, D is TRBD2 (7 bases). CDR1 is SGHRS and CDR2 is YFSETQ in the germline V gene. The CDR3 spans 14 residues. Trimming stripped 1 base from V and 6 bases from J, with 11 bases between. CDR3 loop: CASSLYREGNEQFF. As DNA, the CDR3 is TGCGCCAGCAGCTTGTACAGGGAGGGCAATGAGCAGTTCTTC.

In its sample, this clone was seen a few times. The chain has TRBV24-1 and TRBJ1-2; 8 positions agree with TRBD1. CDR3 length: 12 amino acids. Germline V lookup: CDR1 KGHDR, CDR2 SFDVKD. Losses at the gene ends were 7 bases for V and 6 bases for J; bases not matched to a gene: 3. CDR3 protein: CATRGDRHGYTF. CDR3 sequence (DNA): TGTGCCACCAGAGGGGACAGGCATGGCTACACCTTC.

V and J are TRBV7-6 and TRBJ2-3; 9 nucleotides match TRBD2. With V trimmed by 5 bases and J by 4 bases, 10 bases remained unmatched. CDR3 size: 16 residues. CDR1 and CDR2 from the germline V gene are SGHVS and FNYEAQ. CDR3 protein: CASSPRIAGVSDTQYF. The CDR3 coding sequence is TGTGCCAGCAGCCCCAGAATAGCGGGAGTGTCAGATACGCAGTATTTT.

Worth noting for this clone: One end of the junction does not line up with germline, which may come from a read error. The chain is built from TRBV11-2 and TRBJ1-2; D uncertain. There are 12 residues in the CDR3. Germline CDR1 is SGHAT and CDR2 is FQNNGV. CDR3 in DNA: TGTGCCAGCAGCCCGATCCTCGACGGATTAGCTTTC. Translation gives CASSPILDGLAF.

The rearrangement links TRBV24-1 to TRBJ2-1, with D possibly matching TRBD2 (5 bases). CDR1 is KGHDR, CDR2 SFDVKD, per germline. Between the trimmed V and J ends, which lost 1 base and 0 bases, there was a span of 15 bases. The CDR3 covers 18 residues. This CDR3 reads CATSDFPWESSSYNEQFF. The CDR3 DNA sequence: TGTGCCACCAGTGATTTCCCCTGGGAGTCTAGCTCCTACAATGAGCAGTTCTTC.

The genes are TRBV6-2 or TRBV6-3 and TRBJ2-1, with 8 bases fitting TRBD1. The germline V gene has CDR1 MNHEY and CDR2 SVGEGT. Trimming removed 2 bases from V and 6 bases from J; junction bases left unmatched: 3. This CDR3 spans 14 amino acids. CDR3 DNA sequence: TGTGCCAGCAGTTACACGGACAGGGTCAATGAGCAGTTCTTC. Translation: CASSYTDRVNEQFF.

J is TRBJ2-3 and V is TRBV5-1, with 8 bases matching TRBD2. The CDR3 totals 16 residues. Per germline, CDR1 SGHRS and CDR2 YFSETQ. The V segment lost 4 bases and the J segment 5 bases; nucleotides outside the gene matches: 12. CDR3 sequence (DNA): TGCGCCAGCAGCCCCGGGTGGACTAGCCTGGGAGATACGCAGTATTTT. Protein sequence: CASSPGWTSLGDTQYF.

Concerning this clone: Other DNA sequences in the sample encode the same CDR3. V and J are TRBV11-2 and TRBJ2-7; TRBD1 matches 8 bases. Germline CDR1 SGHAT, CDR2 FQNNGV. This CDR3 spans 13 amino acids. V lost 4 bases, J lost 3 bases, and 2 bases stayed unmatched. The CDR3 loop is CASSSDRVYEQYF. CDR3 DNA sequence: TGTGCCAGCAGCTCGGACAGGGTCTACGAGCAGTACTTC.